The T cell receptor beta chain under discussion was sequenced for a study of CD8 T cells in Susac syndrome. RNA amounts of about 0.5 to 1 ug underwent reverse transcription with random hexamers. Across 54 Vbeta and 13 Jbeta, immunoSEQ multiplex PCR amplified TCR beta CDR3. One entry per CDR3 protein, called by TCRdb with MiXCR from the immunoSEQ multiplex PCR reads. The sample includes about 440,000 distinct CDR3 sequences, approximately 89% seen only once; the top ten take approximately 0.12%. Isolation of CD8+ and CD4+ T cells was performed negatively, whereas enrichment of TEMRA cells was done by FACS. Study observations and caveats: The study conceded that its TCR sequencing and HLA analysis involved relatively few individuals.

From germline, CDR1 is SGHDN and CDR2 FVKESK. J gave up 6 bases and V 0 bases, and 4 bases lay outside the gene matches. The CDR3 totals 15 residues. Note on this clonotype: Its antigen is undetermined.

The V gene is TRBV14, the J gene TRBJ2-7, with 11 bases identical to TRBD1. This TCR came from a human donor with multiple sclerosis. The sample was CD8+ T cells from PBMCs. The CDR3 is CASSQDWDRGFEQYF. The CDR3 DNA sequence: TGTGCCAGCAGCCAAGACTGGGACAGGGGGTTCGAGCAGTACTTC.